A single sample is the source of the 7 T cell receptor beta chains below, sequenced in a study of spatial heterogeneity in lung cancer. Time point indicated: blood at routine non-recurrence follow-up after resection. Extraction of whole RNA from tumor, nontumor lung or frozen PBMC preceded unsorted sequencing. TCRdb fed the 5' RACE reads into MiXCR, producing one record per CDR3 protein. The table shows under 30,000 distinct CDR3 sequences, with roughly 5.5% occurring only once. The specimen was PBMCs, collected at follow-up. These receptors were obtained from a male donor with early-stage non-small cell lung cancer.

This clonotype was seen many times. The chain links TRBV7-9 to TRBJ1-1, with TRBD1 as a possible D gene (6 bases). The V gene lost 6 bases and the J gene lost 1 base, with 9 bases spanning the gap. Germline CDR1 is SEHNR and CDR2 is FQNEAQ (reference sequence). There are 13 residues in the CDR3. The CDR3 reads CASSTQGNTEAFF. CDR3 bases: TGTGCCAGCAGTACACAGGGGAACACTGAAGCTTTCTTT. The entire variable domain, with the rest obtained from reference TRBV7-9 and TRBJ1-1, is as follows: DTGVSQNPRHKITKRGQNVTFRCDPISEHNRLYWYRQTLGQGPEFLTYFQNEAQLEKSRLLSDRFSAERPKGSFSTLEIQRTEQGDSAMYLCASSTQGNTEAFFGQGTRLTVV.

This clonotype has just a few counts. V is TRBV4-2 and J is TRBJ2-1; TRBD1 agrees at 11 bases. The V gene's germline CDR1 is LGHNA and CDR2 YNFKEQ. This CDR3 has 16 amino acids. Losses at the gene ends were 2 bases for V and 7 bases for J; bases not matched to a gene: 7. The CDR3 DNA sequence: TGTGCCAGCAGCCAATTCGGACAGGGGGCTGAGAATGAGCAGTTCTTC. Translating gives CASSQFGQGAENEQFF.

The rearrangement joins TRBV30 to TRBJ1-2; no clear D. Germline V gene sequence: CDR1 GTSNPN, CDR2 SVGIG (reference sequence). The CDR3 length is 10 residues. CDR3 protein: CAHKSYGYTF. The DNA of the CDR3 is TGTGCTCATAAAAGCTATGGCTACACCTTC.

The J gene is TRBJ1-5, the V gene TRBV6-2 or TRBV6-3, with D unresolved. The germline CDR1 and CDR2 sequences are MNHEY and SVGEGT. The CDR3 is 15 residues long. V dropped 7 bases and J dropped 1 base, with 14 bases sitting between them. The CDR3 DNA reads as TGTGCCAGCACCCTCGGTGGGGTAAGCAATCAGCCCCAGCATTTT. Translation gives CASTLGGVSNQPQHF.

This clonotype was seen many times. This chain connects TRBV7-2 to TRBJ1-1; D is unclear. The germline V gene encodes CDR1 SGHTA and CDR2 FQGNSA. The CDR3 is 15 amino acids. V gave up 1 base and J gave up 4 bases, with 13 bases separating them. CDR3 nucleotide sequence: TGTGCCAGCAGCTTAGTAAGTGGGTTTGGCACTGAAGCTTTCTTT. Protein: CASSLVSGFGTEAFF.

The chain carries TRBV5-1 and TRBJ1-4; a weak D match, TRBD1 (6 bases). Germline CDR1 reads SGHRS; CDR2 reads YFSETQ. This CDR3 comprises 15 residues. V dropped 0 bases and J dropped 8 bases, with 14 bases sitting between them. This CDR3 is CASSLAQGSREKLFF. CDR3 in DNA: TGCGCCAGCAGCTTGGCCCAGGGGAGTAGGGAAAAACTGTTTTTT.

This clonotype has ten or more counts. This chain joins TRBV6-2 or TRBV6-3 and TRBJ1-2; no definite D call. The germline V gene encodes CDR1 MNHEY and CDR2 SVGEGT. Trimming removed 6 bases from V and 3 bases from J, with 5 bases in between. The CDR3 sequence is 11 residues long. The CDR3 spells CASSKDYGYTF. The CDR3 DNA follows: TGTGCCAGCAGCAAAGACTATGGCTACACCTTC.